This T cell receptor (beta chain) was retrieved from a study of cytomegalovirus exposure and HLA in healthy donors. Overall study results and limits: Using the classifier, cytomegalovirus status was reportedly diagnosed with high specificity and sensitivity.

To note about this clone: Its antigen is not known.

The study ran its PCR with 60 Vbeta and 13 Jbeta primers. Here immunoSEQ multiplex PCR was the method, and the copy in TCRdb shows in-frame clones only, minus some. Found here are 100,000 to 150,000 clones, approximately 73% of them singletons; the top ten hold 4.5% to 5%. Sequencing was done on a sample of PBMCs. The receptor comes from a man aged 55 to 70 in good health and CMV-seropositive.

The CDR3 DNA is TGTGCCAGCTTCGTCACTGAAGCTTTCTTT. This gives the protein CASFVTEAFF. The chain carries TRBV5-4 and TRBJ1-1; D unclear. Germline CDR1 reads SGHNT; CDR2 reads YYREEE (reference sequence). The CDR3 consists of 10 residues. V was cut by 7 bases and J by 4 bases, with 5 bases left in between.